This TCR beta chain comes out of a study of T cell repertoires in cytomegalovirus infection. Study overall: Indications of both CMV infection and matching HLA type were provided by public TCR beta signatures.

Overall study findings and caveats: Dominant in the ex vivo response were TCR beta clonotypes restricted by HLA-C and specific for CMV. Cumulative frequency of public TCR beta families picked out carriers of CMV plus the relevant HLA.

TCRdb redid the calling of the reads with MiXCR, one entry per CDR3 protein. The sample consists of about 260,000 distinct CDR3 sequences, roughly 9.1% of them appearing once. At least ten counts were recorded for this clonotype. Its antigen is still unknown. V lost 3 bases, J lost 5 bases, and 11 bases stayed unmatched. The CDR3 is 15 residues long. Germline assignment: CDR1 SQVTM and CDR2 ANQGSEA. The sequenced sample was PBMCs. The gene calls are TRBV29-1 and TRBJ2-3, with 7 bases matching TRBD1. This TCR derives from a human donor in good health (CMV status not recorded). Some clones in this sample may be carry-over from other donors' samples. Here the CDR3 reads CSVDLGQRSVDTQYF. Written as DNA, the CDR3 is TGCAGCGTTGACCTGGGACAGAGGTCGGTAGATACGCAGTATTTT.